Sequencing of this T cell receptor (beta chain) was carried out in a study of T cell repertoires in cytomegalovirus infection. For the study at large: CMV infection plus the matching HLA type was flagged by public TCR beta signatures. Study-wide points: Totalled public TCR beta family frequency picked out people who carried CMV plus the relevant HLA. HLA-C-restricted CMV-specific TCR beta clonotypes were dominant in the ex vivo response.

Turning to this clonotype: Its antigen remains unknown. This may arise from a read error, as a much more abundant clone is one base away.

In TCRdb, the reads were re-called with MiXCR into one record per CDR3 protein. This sample has about 180,000 distinct CDR3 sequences, with about 15% found just once. The source is a human donor in good health (CMV status not recorded). Some clones in this sample may be carry-over from other donors' samples. Sequencing was performed on PBMCs.

The CDR3 sequence is CASRSSGGTYEQYF. The CDR3 DNA is TGTGCCAGCAGATCAAGCGGGGGAACCTACGAGCAGTACTTC. This rearrangement joins TRBV7-9 to TRBJ2-7; 8 bases match TRBD2. The V segment lost 6 bases and the J segment 2 bases; nucleotides outside the gene matches: 6. This CDR3 has 14 amino acids. Germline CDR1 SEHNR, CDR2 FQNEAQ (reference sequence).